This T cell receptor (beta chain) was sequenced in a study of blood T cells in healthy people across ages. Next came a second PCR, run for roughly 6 to 11 cycles, which used a sample-barcoded 5' primer along with a J-beta primer mix. One entry per CDR3 protein, called by TCRdb with MiXCR from the 5' RACE reads. The top ten clones hold over 2% of a sample with about 2 million distinct CDR3 sequences, roughly 52% of them seen once. This clonotype occurred a few times. The V end lost 2 bases, the J end lost 10 bases, and 10 bases lay between the germline ends. Germline CDR1 is MDHEN and CDR2 is SYDVKM. CDR3 length equals 12 residues.

The source material was blood. The sequence was collected from a woman in her thirties or forties in good health. V usage is TRBV28 and J usage is TRBJ2-3; no clear D gene. The DNA for the CDR3 is TGTGCCAGCAGTTTACTACTCTCGGCGCAGTATTTT. Translating it yields CASSLLLSAQYF.